Included here is one T cell receptor beta chain sequence, with context. Its antigen is unknown. The CDR3 runs to 12 residues. Germline V gives CDR1 SGHDT, CDR2 YYEEEE. V lost 1 base and J 8 bases, leaving 4 bases between the germline ends. This record belongs to a study of cytomegalovirus exposure and HLA in healthy donors. Study information: Prior work identified 95 million to 120 million unique TCR beta sequences in 150 million to 200 million T cells.

13 Jbeta primers and 60 Vbeta primers were used for the PCR. The repertoire was sequenced with immunoSEQ multiplex PCR; TCRdb's copy has only in-frame clones and lacks some. The profile shows some 150,000 clones, around 80% of them singletons. Study outcomes and limitations: It was in a later analysis that TCR association rates were seen to vary by HLA locus, highest for DRB1 and lowest for HLA-C.

Healthy bone marrow donors made up the donor group. The J gene is TRBJ1-6, the V gene TRBV5-6; no clear D. Material: PBMCs. This clonotype originated in a woman between 40 and 50 years old in good health and CMV-seronegative. The CDR3 DNA reads TGTGCCAGCAGCTTGACGGATTCACCCCTCCACTTT. It is translated as CASSLTDSPLHF.